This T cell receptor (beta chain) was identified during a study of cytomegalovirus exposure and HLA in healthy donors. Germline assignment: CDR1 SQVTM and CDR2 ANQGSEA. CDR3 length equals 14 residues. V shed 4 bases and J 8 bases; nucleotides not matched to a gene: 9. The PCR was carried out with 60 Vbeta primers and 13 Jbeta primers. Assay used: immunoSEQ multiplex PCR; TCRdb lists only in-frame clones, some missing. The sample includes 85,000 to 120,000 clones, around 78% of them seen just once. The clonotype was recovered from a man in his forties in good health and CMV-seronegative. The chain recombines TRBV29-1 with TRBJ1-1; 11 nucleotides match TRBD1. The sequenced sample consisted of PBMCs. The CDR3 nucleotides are TGCAGCGTTGCCTCTGGGACAGGGGGAGCCGAAGCTTTCTTT. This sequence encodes CSVASGTGGAEAFF.